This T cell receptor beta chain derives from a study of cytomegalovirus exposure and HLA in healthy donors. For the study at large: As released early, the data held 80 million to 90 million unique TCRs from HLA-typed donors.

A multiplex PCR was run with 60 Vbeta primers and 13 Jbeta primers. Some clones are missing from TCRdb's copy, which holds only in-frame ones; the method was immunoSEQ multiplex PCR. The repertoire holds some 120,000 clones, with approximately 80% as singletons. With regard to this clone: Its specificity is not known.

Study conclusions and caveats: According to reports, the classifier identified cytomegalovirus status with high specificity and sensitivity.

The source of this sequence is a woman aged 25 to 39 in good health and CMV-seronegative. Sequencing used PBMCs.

Written as DNA, the CDR3 is TGTGCCAGCAAACCGGGACAGGGGAGATGGGCTAATGAAAAACTGTTTTTT. Amino acids: CASKPGQGRWANEKLFF. The gene calls are TRBV19 and TRBJ1-4; TRBD1 matches at 10 bases. V shed 9 bases and J 3 bases; nucleotides not matched to a gene: 13. Germline-derived CDR1 and CDR2 are LNHDA and SQIVND (reference sequence). CDR3 length: 17 amino acids. The full variable domain, completed using reference TRBV19 and TRBJ1-4, is DGGITQSPKYLFRKEGQNVTLSCEQNLNHDAMYWYRQDPGQGLRLIYYSQIVNDFQKGDIAEGYSVSREKKESFPLTVTSAQKNPTAFYLCASKPGQGRWANEKLFFGSGTQLSVL.